Here is one T cell receptor (beta chain) with its context. This record comes from a study of shared clonotypes between healthy human individuals. TCRdb's table, derived via immunoSEQ multiplex PCR, lists solely in-frame clones and lacks some. The sample shows about 2,500,000 clones, approximately 92% of them seen only once. The TCR originated in a man between 18 and 35 years old in good health. The specimen was naive CD4+ T cells sorted from blood. Subset given: CD45RA+ positively selected.

The CDR3: CASSLDVYTEAFF. Written as DNA, the CDR3 is TGCGCCAGCAGCTTGGATGTTTACACTGAAGCTTTCTTT. This sequence joins TRBV5-1 and TRBJ1-1; D unresolved. This CDR3 is built from 13 residues. The germline V gene encodes CDR1 SGHRS and CDR2 YFSETQ. Trimming took off 0 bases at V and 3 bases at J, with 6 bases between the two ends.